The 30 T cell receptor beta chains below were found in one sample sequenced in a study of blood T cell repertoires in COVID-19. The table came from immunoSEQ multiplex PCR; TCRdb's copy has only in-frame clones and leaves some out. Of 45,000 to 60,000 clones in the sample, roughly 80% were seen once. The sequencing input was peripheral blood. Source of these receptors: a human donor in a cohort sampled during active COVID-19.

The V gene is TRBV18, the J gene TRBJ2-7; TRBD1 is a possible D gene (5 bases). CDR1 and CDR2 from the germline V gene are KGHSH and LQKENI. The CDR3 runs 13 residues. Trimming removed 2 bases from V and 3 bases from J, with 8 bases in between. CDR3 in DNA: TGTGCCAGCTCACCAGGGGCCGACTACGAGCAGTACTTC. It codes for CASSPGADYEQYF.

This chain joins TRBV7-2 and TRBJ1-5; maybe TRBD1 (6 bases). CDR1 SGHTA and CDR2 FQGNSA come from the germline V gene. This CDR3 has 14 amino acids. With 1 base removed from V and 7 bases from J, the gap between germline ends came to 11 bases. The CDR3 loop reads CASSLGVQGQPQHF. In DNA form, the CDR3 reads TGTGCCAGCAGCTTAGGGGTACAGGGCCAGCCCCAGCATTTT.

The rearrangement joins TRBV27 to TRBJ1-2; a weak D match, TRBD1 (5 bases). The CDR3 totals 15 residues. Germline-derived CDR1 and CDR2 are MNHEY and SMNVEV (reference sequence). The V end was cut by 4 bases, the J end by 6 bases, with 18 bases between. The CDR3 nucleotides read TGTGCCAGCAGTTCACCGGGGGGTGCCCGAGATGGCTACACCTTC. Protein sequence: CASSSPGGARDGYTF.

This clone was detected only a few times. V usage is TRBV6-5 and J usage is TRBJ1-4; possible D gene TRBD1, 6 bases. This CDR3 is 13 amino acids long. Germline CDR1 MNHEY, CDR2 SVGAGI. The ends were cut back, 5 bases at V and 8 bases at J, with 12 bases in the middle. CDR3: CASSPRQAEKLFF. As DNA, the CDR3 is TGTGCCAGCAGTCCACGACAGGCCGAAAAACTGTTTTTT.

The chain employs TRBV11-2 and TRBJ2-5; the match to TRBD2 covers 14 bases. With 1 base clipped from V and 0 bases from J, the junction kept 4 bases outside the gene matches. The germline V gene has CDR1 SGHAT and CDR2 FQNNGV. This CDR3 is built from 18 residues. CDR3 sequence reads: CASSLGGLAGGYQETQYF. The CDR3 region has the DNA TGTGCCAGCAGCTTAGGCGGACTAGCGGGGGGTTACCAAGAGACCCAGTACTTC.

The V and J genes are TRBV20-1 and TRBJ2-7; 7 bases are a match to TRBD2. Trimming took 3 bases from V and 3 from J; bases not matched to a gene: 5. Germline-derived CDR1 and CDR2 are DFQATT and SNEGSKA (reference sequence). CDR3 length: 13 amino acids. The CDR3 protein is CSASMGGGYEQYF. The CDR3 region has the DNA TGCAGTGCTAGTATGGGGGGGGGCTACGAGCAGTACTTC.

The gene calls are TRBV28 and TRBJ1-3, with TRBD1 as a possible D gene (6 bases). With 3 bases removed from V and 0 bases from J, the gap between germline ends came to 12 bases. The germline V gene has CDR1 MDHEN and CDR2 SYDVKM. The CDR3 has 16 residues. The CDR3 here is CASSFTDSYSGNTIYF. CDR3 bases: TGTGCCAGCAGTTTCACGGACAGCTACTCTGGAAACACCATATATTTT.

The DNA for the CDR3 is TGTGCCAGCTCACCACTCGCGGGGGGGAGAAATCAGCCCCAGCATTTT. Translation gives CASSPLAGGRNQPQHF. The chain has TRBV18 and TRBJ1-5; D is possibly TRBD1 (5 bases). The CDR3 is 16 residues long. V was pared by 1 base and J by 4 bases, with 14 bases between. Per germline, CDR1 KGHSH and CDR2 LQKENI.

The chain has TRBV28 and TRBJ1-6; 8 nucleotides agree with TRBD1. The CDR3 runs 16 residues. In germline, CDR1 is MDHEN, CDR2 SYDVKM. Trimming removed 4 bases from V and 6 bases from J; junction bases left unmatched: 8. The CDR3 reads CASSSPDRGLNSPLHF. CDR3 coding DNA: TGTGCCAGCAGTTCCCCAGACAGGGGACTTAATTCACCCCTCCACTTT.

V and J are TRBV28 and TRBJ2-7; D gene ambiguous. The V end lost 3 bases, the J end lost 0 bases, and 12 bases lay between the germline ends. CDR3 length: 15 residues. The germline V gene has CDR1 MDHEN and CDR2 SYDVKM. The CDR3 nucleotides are TGTGCCAGCAGTTTCGCCCGGGTAACCTCCTACGAGCAGTACTTC. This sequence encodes CASSFARVTSYEQYF.

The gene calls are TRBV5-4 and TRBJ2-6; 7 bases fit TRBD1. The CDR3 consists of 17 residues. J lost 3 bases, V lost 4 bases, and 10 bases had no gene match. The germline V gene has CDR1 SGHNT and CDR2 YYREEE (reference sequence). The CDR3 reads CASSRDRVGIGANVLTF. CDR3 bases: TGTGCCAGCAGCAGAGACAGGGTGGGGATTGGGGCCAACGTCCTGACTTTC.

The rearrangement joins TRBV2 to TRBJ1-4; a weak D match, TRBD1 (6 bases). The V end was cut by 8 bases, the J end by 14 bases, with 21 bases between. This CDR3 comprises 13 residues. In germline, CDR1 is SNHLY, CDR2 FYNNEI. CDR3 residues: CASQDPSTGRLFF. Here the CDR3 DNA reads TGTGCCAGCCAGGACCCCTCCACAGGGCGTCTGTTTTTT.

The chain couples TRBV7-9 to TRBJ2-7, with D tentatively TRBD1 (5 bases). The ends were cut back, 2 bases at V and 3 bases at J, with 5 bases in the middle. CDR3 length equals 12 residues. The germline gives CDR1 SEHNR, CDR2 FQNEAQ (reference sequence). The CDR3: CASSLTGYEQYF. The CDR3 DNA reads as TGTGCCAGCAGCTTAACAGGCTACGAGCAGTACTTC.

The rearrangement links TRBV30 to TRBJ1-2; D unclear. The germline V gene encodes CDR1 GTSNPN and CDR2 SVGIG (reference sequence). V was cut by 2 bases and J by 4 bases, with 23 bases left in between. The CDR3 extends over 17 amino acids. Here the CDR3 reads CAWSTSTYWEDGYGYTF. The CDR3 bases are TGTGCCTGGAGTACATCTACCTACTGGGAGGATGGCTATGGCTACACCTTC.

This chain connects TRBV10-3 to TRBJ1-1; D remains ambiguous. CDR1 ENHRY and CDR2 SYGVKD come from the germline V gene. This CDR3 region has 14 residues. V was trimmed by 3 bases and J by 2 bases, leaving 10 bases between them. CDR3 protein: CAISEGRVNTEAFF. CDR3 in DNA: TGTGCCATCAGTGAAGGGCGGGTTAACACTGAAGCTTTCTTT.

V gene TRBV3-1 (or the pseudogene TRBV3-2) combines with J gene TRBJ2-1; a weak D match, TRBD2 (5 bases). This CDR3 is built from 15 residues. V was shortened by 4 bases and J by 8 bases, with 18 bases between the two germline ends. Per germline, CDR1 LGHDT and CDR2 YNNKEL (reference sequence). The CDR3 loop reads CASSPDLSEGYEQFF. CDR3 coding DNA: TGTGCCAGCAGCCCAGACCTTTCCGAGGGTTATGAGCAGTTCTTC.

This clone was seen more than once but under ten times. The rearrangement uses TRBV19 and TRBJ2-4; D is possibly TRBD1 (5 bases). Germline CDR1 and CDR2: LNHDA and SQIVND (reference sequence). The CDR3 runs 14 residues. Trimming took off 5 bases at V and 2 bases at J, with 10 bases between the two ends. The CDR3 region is CASSLPGSKNIQYF. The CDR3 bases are TGTGCCAGTAGTCTACCAGGGTCCAAAAACATTCAGTACTTC.

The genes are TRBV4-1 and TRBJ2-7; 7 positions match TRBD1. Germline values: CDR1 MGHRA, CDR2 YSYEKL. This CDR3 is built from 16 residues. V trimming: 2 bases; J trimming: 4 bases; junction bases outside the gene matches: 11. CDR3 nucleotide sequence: TGCGCCAGCAGCCAATGGGGGACAGATCCTAGGTACGAGCAGTACTTC. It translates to CASSQWGTDPRYEQYF.

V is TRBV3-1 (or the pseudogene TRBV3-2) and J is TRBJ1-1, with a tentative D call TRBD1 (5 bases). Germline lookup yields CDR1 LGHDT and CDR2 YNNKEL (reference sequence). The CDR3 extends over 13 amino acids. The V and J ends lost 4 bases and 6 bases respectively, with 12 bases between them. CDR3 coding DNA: TGTGCCAGCAGCCCAGCCCAGGGCGCTGAAGCTTTCTTT. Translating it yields CASSPAQGAEAFF.

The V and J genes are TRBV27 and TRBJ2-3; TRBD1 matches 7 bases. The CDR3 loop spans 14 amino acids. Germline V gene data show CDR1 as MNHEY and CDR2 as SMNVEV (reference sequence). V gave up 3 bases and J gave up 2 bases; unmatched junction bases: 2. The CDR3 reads CASSLTGNTDTQYF. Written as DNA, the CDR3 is TGTGCCAGCAGTTTGACAGGGAACACAGATACGCAGTATTTT.

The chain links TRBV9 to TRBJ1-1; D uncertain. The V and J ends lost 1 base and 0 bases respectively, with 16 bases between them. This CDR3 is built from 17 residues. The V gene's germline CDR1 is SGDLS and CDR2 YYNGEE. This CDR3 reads CASSVRAGVGVNTEAFF. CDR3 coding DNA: TGTGCCAGCAGCGTAAGAGCCGGGGTCGGGGTGAACACTGAAGCTTTCTTT.

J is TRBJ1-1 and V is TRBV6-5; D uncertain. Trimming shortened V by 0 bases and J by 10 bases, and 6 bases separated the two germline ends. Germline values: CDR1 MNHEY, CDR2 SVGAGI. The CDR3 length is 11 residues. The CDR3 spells CASSYSFRAFF. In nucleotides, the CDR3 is TGTGCCAGCAGTTACTCCTTCCGAGCTTTCTTT.

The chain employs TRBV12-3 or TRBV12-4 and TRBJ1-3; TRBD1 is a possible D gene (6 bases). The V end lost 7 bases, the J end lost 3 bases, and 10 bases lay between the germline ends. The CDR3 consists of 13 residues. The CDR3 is CASTPGVGNTIYF. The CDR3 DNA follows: TGTGCCAGCACGCCAGGGGTTGGAAACACCATATATTTT.

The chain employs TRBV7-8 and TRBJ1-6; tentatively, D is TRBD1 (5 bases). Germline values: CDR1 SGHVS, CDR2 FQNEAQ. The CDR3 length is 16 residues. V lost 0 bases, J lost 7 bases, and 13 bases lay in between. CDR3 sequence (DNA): TGTGCCAGCAGCTTAGCCGAAGGGGTAAGGAATTCACCCCTCCACTTT. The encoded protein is CASSLAEGVRNSPLHF.

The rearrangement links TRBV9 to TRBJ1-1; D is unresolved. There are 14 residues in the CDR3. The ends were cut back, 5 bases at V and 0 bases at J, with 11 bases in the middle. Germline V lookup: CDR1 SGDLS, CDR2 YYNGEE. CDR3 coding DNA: TGTGCCAGCAGGGGCTCGATGCTGAACACTGAAGCTTTCTTT. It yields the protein CASRGSMLNTEAFF.

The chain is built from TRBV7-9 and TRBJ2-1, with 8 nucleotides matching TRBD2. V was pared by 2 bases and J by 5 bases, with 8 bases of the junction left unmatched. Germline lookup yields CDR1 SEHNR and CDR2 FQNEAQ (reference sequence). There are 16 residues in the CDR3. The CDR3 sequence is CASSLSKAGANNEQFF. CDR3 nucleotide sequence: TGTGCCAGCAGCTTAAGCAAAGCGGGGGCGAACAATGAGCAGTTCTTC.

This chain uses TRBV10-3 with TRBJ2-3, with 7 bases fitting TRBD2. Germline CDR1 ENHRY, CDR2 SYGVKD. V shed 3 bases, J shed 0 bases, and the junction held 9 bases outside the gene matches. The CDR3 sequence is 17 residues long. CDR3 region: CAISEGRAGSSTDTQYF. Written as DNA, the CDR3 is TGTGCCATCAGTGAAGGGAGGGCGGGGTCTAGCACAGATACGCAGTATTTT.

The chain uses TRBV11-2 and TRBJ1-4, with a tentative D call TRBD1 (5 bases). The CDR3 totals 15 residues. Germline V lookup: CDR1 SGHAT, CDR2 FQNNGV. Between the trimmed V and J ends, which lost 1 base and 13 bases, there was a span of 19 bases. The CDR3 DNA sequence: TGTGCCAGCAGCTTAGTAATCGGAAGGGGCGGTCGACTGTTTTTT. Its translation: CASSLVIGRGGRLFF.

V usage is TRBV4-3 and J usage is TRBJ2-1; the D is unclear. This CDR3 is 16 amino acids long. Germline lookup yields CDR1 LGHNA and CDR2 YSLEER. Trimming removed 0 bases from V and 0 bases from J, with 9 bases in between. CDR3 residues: CASSQDGRSSYNEQFF. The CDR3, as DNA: TGCGCCAGCAGCCAAGATGGCAGATCCTCCTACAATGAGCAGTTCTTC.

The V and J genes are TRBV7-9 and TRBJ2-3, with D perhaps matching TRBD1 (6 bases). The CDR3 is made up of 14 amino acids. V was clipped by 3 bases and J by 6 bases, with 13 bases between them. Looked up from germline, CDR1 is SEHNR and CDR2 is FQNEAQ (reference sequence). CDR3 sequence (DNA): TGTGCCAGCAGCTTCGGGCAGGGGAAGGATACGCAGTATTTT. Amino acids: CASSFGQGKDTQYF.